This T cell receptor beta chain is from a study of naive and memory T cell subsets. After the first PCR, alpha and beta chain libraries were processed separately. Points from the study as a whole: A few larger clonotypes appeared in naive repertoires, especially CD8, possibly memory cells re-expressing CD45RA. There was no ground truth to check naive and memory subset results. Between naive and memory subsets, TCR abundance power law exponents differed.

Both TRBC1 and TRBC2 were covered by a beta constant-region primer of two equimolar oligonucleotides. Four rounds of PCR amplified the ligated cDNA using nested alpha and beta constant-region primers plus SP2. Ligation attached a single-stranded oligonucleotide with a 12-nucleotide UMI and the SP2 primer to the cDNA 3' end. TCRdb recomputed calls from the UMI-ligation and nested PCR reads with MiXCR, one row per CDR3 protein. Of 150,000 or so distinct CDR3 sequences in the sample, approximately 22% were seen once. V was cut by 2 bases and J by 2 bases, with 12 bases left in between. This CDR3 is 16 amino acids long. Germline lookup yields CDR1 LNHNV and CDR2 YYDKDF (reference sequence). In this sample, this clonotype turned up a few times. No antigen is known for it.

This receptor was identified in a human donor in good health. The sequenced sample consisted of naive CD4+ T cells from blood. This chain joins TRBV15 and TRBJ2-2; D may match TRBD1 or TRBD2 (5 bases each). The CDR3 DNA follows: TGTGCCACCAGCAGATGGGGGACCCCAAACACCGGGGAGCTGTTTTTT. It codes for CATSRWGTPNTGELFF. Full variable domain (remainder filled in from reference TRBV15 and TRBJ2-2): DAMVIQNPRYQVTQFGKPVTLSCSQTLNHNVMYWYQQKSSQAPKLLFHYYDKDFNNEADTPDNFQSRRPNTSFCFLDIRSPGLGDTAMYLCATSRWGTPNTGELFFGEGSRLTVL.